This TCR beta chain was documented in a study of T-cell reconstitution after alpha-beta-depleted transplantation in children (dated by TCRdb to 2016 to 2018). About the investigation overall: The study quantitatively tracked T-cell immune reconstitution after TCRalphabeta/CD19-depleted allogeneic hematopoietic cell transplantation in children using TCR repertoire profiling.

As regards this clonotype: This receptor's antigen is unknown. Per-base qualities were not stored, and no clone one base away is much larger.

The library was built by means of PCR. The sequencer was an Illumina HiSeq 2500. TCR libraries were prepared with molecular barcoding, using unique molecular identifiers to normalize TCRbeta repertoire quantification. TCRdb cleaned the public reads at Q25 with fastp, built clones with MiXCR and kept in-frame beta chains. Rows are combined by CDR3 protein, so each entry shows the most common genes and DNA. The sample yields some 600,000 distinct CDR3 sequences; approximately 13% were counted once. Approximately 2% of the sample is held by the ten biggest clonotypes. Broader findings and caveats from the paper: Over subsequent months, a decline in hyperexpanded clone frequencies was noted, and after one year, T-cell counts and TCRbeta diversity were mostly ascribed to newly produced T cells. In some patients, the high TCRbeta diversity seen at day 60 was put down to recipient T cells and intrathymic progenitors that had survived conditioning. Apparently early alphabetaT-cell count recovery about two months after transplant reportedly relied on only several hundred rapidly expanded clones derived from non-depleted graft cells.

The germline V gene (reference sequence) provides CDR1 SGHAT and CDR2 FQDESV. V has 4 bases trimmed and J has 7 bases trimmed; junction bases matching no gene number 9. Inclusive of the bounding cysteine and phenylalanine, the CDR3 is 16 residues long. Just CDR3 DNA is preserved here, 48 bases in frame from base 1. The sample's treatment or condition label, in plain terms: allogeneic hematopoietic cell transplantation with graft depleted of TCRalphabeta T cells and CD19 B cells. TCRalphabeta/CD19-depleted allogeneic hematopoietic cell grafts were given to the transplant recipients, all of whom were children.

The sequence was obtained from a male patient younger than 18 who had a stem cell transplant for acute myeloid leukemia, so the T cells may come from the graft donor. The receptor chain draws on TRBV11-1 and TRBJ2-2, and 10 junctional nucleotides match TRBD2. The sample here was PBMCs, mostly from graft donor cells, taken 360 days after TCRalphabeta/CD19-depleted stem cell transplant. The nucleotide sequence is TGTGCCAGCAGCTCCCTAGCGGGAGAGAGTGGCGGGGAGCTGTTTTTT. Its protein product is CASSSLAGESGGELFF. The full variable domain, completed from the reference TRBV11-1 and TRBJ2-2 proteins outside the CDR3, reads EAEVAQSPRYKITEKSQAVAFWCDPISGHATLYWYRQILGQGPELLVQFQDESVVDDSQLPKDRFSAERLKGVDSTLKIQPAELGDSAMYLCASSSLAGESGGELFFGEGSRLTVL.